These T cell receptor beta chains were read from a single sample in a study of neoadjuvant anti-PD-1 for oral cavity cancer. TCRdb keeps only in-frame clones here, not all; method: immunoSEQ multiplex PCR. The sample lists around 81,000 clones, around 80% occurring once. The specimen was PBMCs, collected before nivolumab (anti-PD-1) treatment. The receptors here all came from a person aged 35-79 years with oral cavity squamous cell carcinoma. Each CDR3 is given with its conserved first and last residue. The D gene is left open where the match is weak. Rows may omit the clone size; those that give it use once, few, many or a size class.

d_gene: TRBD1; v_gene: TRBV5-1; abundance: -; j_gene: TRBJ2-1; CDR3nt: TGCGCCAGCAGCTTGTGGTCAGGCCAGGGGGAGAGGCAGTTCTTC; CDR3aa: CASSLWSGQGERQFF
d_gene: -; v_gene: TRBV2; abundance: -; j_gene: TRBJ2-6; CDR3nt: TGTGCCAGCCTTGGCGACACTGGGGCCAACGTCCTGACTTTC; CDR3aa: CASLGDTGANVLTF
d_gene: -; v_gene: TRBV29-1; abundance: -; j_gene: TRBJ2-3; CDR3nt: TGCAGCGCCGTGACACAGCGGTTAGAGTATTTT; CDR3aa: CSAVTQRLEYF
d_gene: TRBD1; v_gene: TRBV6-5; abundance: -; j_gene: TRBJ2-5; CDR3nt: TGTGCCAGCAGTTCCTCGACAGGGGGGACCCAGTACTTC; CDR3aa: CASSSSTGGTQYF
d_gene: TRBD1; v_gene: TRBV5-6; abundance: -; j_gene: TRBJ2-7; CDR3nt: TGTGCCAGCAGCTTGGAAGACAGGGGGGACGACGAGCAGTACTTC; CDR3aa: CASSLEDRGDDEQYF
d_gene: -; v_gene: TRBV6-5; abundance: -; j_gene: TRBJ2-7; CDR3nt: TGTGCCAGCAGTTGGTCGGCCAGGGGTGAATACGAGCAGTACTTC; CDR3aa: CASSWSARGEYEQYF
d_gene: -; v_gene: TRBV15; abundance: -; j_gene: TRBJ2-7; CDR3nt: TGTGCCACCAGCAGAGCGAACCAGTACGAGCAGTACTTC; CDR3aa: CATSRANQYEQYF
d_gene: -; v_gene: TRBV7-6; abundance: -; j_gene: TRBJ2-7; CDR3nt: TGTGCCAGCAGCTTACTTAGCGGAGACTCCTACGAGCAGTACTTC; CDR3aa: CASSLLSGDSYEQYF
d_gene: -; v_gene: TRBV6-6; abundance: -; j_gene: TRBJ2-7; CDR3nt: TGTGCCAGCACGGGGCGGCGAGAGGACGAGCAGTACTTC; CDR3aa: CASTGRREDEQYF
d_gene: TRBD1; v_gene: TRBV4-1; abundance: -; j_gene: TRBJ1-3; CDR3nt: TGCGCCAGCAGCCAAGGCCCCGCAGGGGGCTCTGGAAACACCATATATTTT; CDR3aa: CASSQGPAGGSGNTIYF
d_gene: TRBD2; v_gene: TRBV6-1; abundance: -; j_gene: TRBJ2-2; CDR3nt: TGTGCCAGTCAGTGGGGGGCTAGCGGGAGCGGGGAGCTGTTTTTT; CDR3aa: CASQWGASGSGELFF
d_gene: -; v_gene: TRBV5-1; abundance: -; j_gene: TRBJ2-7; CDR3nt: TGCGCCAGCAGCCCGGGGGACTCCGAATACGAGCAGTACTTC; CDR3aa: CASSPGDSEYEQYF
d_gene: -; v_gene: TRBV6-1; abundance: -; j_gene: TRBJ1-1; CDR3nt: TGTGCCAGCAGTGAAGCTACAGGAGTAGACGCTTTCTTT; CDR3aa: CASSEATGVDAFF
d_gene: -; v_gene: TRBV28; abundance: -; j_gene: TRBJ2-7; CDR3nt: TGTGCCAGCATCCCGGGCACAACCTACGAGCAGTACTTC; CDR3aa: CASIPGTTYEQYF
d_gene: TRBD1; v_gene: TRBV19; abundance: -; j_gene: TRBJ2-1; CDR3nt: TGTGCCAGTAGTGGCAGGGGGCGCAGGGAGCAGTTCTTC; CDR3aa: CASSGRGRREQFF
d_gene: TRBD2; v_gene: TRBV6-5; abundance: -; j_gene: TRBJ2-3; CDR3nt: TGTGCCAGCAGTTGGGGACTAGCGAGCACAGATACGCAGTATTTT; CDR3aa: CASSWGLASTDTQYF
d_gene: -; v_gene: TRBV27; abundance: -; j_gene: TRBJ2-7; CDR3nt: TGTGCCAGCAGTCGGCGGGACTCCTACGAGCAGTACTTC; CDR3aa: CASSRRDSYEQYF
d_gene: -; v_gene: TRBV7-9; abundance: -; j_gene: TRBJ1-5; CDR3nt: TGTGCCAGCAGCTTCGGAAGCAATCAGCCCCAGCATTTT; CDR3aa: CASSFGSNQPQHF
d_gene: TRBD1; v_gene: TRBV19; abundance: -; j_gene: TRBJ2-7; CDR3nt: TGTGCCAGTAGTAAATGGGACAGGGACTACGAGCAGTACTTC; CDR3aa: CASSKWDRDYEQYF
d_gene: TRBD2; v_gene: TRBV4-2; abundance: once; j_gene: TRBJ2-1; CDR3nt: TGTGCCAGCAGCCAAGAGCCACTAGCGGGAGGGTTTTATGAGCAGTTCTTC; CDR3aa: CASSQEPLAGGFYEQFF
d_gene: TRBD1; v_gene: TRBV4-1; abundance: once; j_gene: TRBJ1-2; CDR3nt: TGCGCCAGCAGCCAGGATGACAGGGCACCTAACTATGGCTACACCTTC; CDR3aa: CASSQDDRAPNYGYTF
d_gene: TRBD1; v_gene: TRBV29-1; abundance: -; j_gene: TRBJ2-5; CDR3nt: TGCAGCGACCGAGGACAGGGGAATATTAAAGAGACCCAGTACTTC; CDR3aa: CSDRGQGNIKETQYF
d_gene: -; v_gene: TRBV5-4; abundance: -; j_gene: TRBJ1-3; CDR3nt: TGTGCCAGCAGCTTGAGTGGACCCTCTGGAAACACCATATATTTT; CDR3aa: CASSLSGPSGNTIYF
d_gene: -; v_gene: TRBV29-1; abundance: -; j_gene: TRBJ1-1; CDR3nt: TGCAGCGTTGGAGGGGACACTGAAGCTTTCTTT; CDR3aa: CSVGGDTEAFF
d_gene: -; v_gene: TRBV10-2; abundance: -; j_gene: TRBJ2-1; CDR3nt: TGCGCCAGCAGTGAGGGAGGCCGTTACGGGCAGTTCTTC; CDR3aa: CASSEGGRYGQFF
d_gene: -; v_gene: TRBV25-1; abundance: -; j_gene: TRBJ2-7; CDR3nt: TGTGCCAGCAGTGAAGGCCCAGGGCACTCCTACGAGCAGTACTTC; CDR3aa: CASSEGPGHSYEQYF
d_gene: TRBD2; v_gene: TRBV9; abundance: -; j_gene: TRBJ2-1; CDR3nt: TGTGCCAGCAGCGCGGGGACGGGGACTAGGGTCTTTGAGCAGTTCTTC; CDR3aa: CASSAGTGTRVFEQFF
d_gene: -; v_gene: TRBV28; abundance: -; j_gene: TRBJ1-2; CDR3nt: TGTGCCAGCAGTTTAGGGGGTTCAGGCTACACCTTC; CDR3aa: CASSLGGSGYTF
d_gene: -; v_gene: TRBV7-9; abundance: -; j_gene: TRBJ1-1; CDR3nt: TGTGCCAGCAGTGAAAGGGGATTGAACACTGAAGCTTTCTTT; CDR3aa: CASSERGLNTEAFF
d_gene: -; v_gene: TRBV2; abundance: -; j_gene: TRBJ1-4; CDR3nt: TGTGCCAGCAGTCGGTCGGGGCTGAGAGATGAAAAACTGTTTTTT; CDR3aa: CASSRSGLRDEKLFF
d_gene: -; v_gene: TRBV27; abundance: -; j_gene: TRBJ2-7; CDR3nt: TGTGCCAGCGGTCCTAGTCGGATGCACTTC; CDR3aa: CASGPSRMHF
d_gene: -; v_gene: TRBV6-6; abundance: -; j_gene: TRBJ2-7; CDR3nt: TGTGCCAGCTTAGCGGTAGCCTACGAGCAGTACTTC; CDR3aa: CASLAVAYEQYF
d_gene: TRBD2; v_gene: TRBV2; abundance: -; j_gene: TRBJ2-3; CDR3nt: TGTGCCAGCTCCCTTCTAGCGGGAGGGACAGATACGCAGTATTTT; CDR3aa: CASSLLAGGTDTQYF
d_gene: TRBD2; v_gene: TRBV6-4; abundance: -; j_gene: TRBJ2-3; CDR3nt: TGTGCCAGCAGTGATCGTCCTAGCGGGGGCACAGATACGCAGTATTTT; CDR3aa: CASSDRPSGGTDTQYF
d_gene: -; v_gene: TRBV6-1; abundance: -; j_gene: TRBJ2-1; CDR3nt: TGTGCCAGCAGTGAAGCCCAGGGTCCCTCCAATGAGCAGTTCTTC; CDR3aa: CASSEAQGPSNEQFF
d_gene: -; v_gene: TRBV5-1; abundance: -; j_gene: TRBJ2-1; CDR3nt: TGCGCCAGCAGCTTGGAACAGGGCGGAATCAATGAGCAGTTCTTC; CDR3aa: CASSLEQGGINEQFF
d_gene: -; v_gene: TRBV6-5; abundance: few; j_gene: TRBJ2-3; CDR3nt: TGTGCCAGCTCCCTTGGAGATACGCAGTATTTT; CDR3aa: CASSLGDTQYF
d_gene: -; v_gene: TRBV10-3; abundance: -; j_gene: TRBJ2-3; CDR3nt: TGTGCCATCAGTGAGTCCCTGGCCCAATTAGGCACAGATACGCAGTATTTT; CDR3aa: CAISESLAQLGTDTQYF
d_gene: TRBD1; v_gene: TRBV15; abundance: -; j_gene: TRBJ2-3; CDR3nt: TGTGCCACCAGCAGAGATCTGTCCGGACAGGGGGACACAGATACGCAGTATTTT; CDR3aa: CATSRDLSGQGDTDTQYF
d_gene: -; v_gene: TRBV9; abundance: -; j_gene: TRBJ1-2; CDR3nt: TGTGCCAGCAGCGTAGGAATAGGGGATGACTATGGCTACACCTTC; CDR3aa: CASSVGIGDDYGYTF